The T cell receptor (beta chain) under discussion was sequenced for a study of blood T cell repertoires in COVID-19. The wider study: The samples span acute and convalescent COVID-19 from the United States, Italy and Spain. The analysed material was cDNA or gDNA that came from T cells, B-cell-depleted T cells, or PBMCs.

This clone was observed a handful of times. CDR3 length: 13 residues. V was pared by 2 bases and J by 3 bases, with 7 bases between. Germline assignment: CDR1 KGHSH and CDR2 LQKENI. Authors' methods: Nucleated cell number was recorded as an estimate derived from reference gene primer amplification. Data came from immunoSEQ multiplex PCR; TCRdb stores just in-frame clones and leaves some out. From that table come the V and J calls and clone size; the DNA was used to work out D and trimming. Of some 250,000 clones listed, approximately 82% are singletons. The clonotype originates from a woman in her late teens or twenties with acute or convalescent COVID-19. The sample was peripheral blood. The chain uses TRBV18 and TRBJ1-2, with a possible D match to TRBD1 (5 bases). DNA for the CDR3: TGTGCCAGCTCACCATCGGGGGACTATGGCTACACCTTC. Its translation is CASSPSGDYGYTF. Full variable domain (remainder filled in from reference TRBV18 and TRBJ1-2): NAGVMQNPRHLVRRRGQEARLRCSPMKGHSHVYWYRQLPEEGLKFMVYLQKENIIDESGMPKERFSAEFPKEGPSILRIQQVVRGDSAAYFCASSPSGDYGYTFGSGTRLTVV.